This T cell receptor beta chain was captured by sequencing in a study of cytomegalovirus exposure and HLA in healthy donors. On the study more broadly: Earlier results showed approximately 110 million unique TCR beta sequences derived from about 179 million T cells.

Study-wide results and caveats: Rarity held for most TCR sequences, but there were some public TCRs that occurred in many donors. In terms of immune exposure information, only CMV serostatus was available.

V lost 6 bases, J lost 6 bases, and 2 bases stayed unmatched. The CDR3 loop spans 15 amino acids. Germline loops: CDR1 SNHLY, CDR2 FYNNEI. Vbeta (60) and Jbeta (13) primers were used in the PCR. Some clones are missing from TCRdb's copy, which holds only in-frame ones; the method was immunoSEQ multiplex PCR. The sample includes around 150,000 clones, around 79% seen only once; the top ten take around 0.97%. On this clone itself: Its antigen is not identified.

The sample consisted of PBMCs. This chain joins TRBV2 and TRBJ2-2, with 15 bases identical to TRBD2. The receptor was derived from a woman between 50 and 59 years old in good health and CMV-seropositive. This CDR3 reads CASSGTSGGSGELFF. The CDR3 region has the DNA TGTGCCAGCAGCGGGACTAGCGGGGGGTCCGGGGAGCTGTTTTTT.